Here is one T cell receptor (beta chain) with its context. Method: immunoSEQ multiplex PCR; TCRdb's copy keeps in-frame clones and lacks some. The sample has around 100,000 clones, more than 85% seen once; the top ten hold about 18%. V was pared by 3 bases and J by 4 bases, with 7 bases of the junction left unmatched. Germline V gene lookup returns CDR1 SGHRS and CDR2 YFSETQ. The CDR3 totals 16 residues. The sample originates from a study of control samples from healthy donors and cancer patients. The specimen was PBMCs. The sequence came from a man aged 55-75 years with lung cancer. The gene calls are TRBV5-1 and TRBJ2-3; 11 nucleotides match TRBD1. The CDR3 nucleotides read TGCGCCAGCAGCTCCGGGGACAGGGGGTTAGCAGATACGCAGTATTTT. It yields the protein CASSSGDRGLADTQYF.